The T cell receptor (beta chain) described here comes from a study of T cells in Graves' hyperthyroidism and ophthalmopathy (dated by TCRdb to the late 2010s). Broadly, across the study: Peripheral blood samples were taken at the time of initial diagnosis, prior to any treatment. To identify distinguishing TCR V-J signatures, a discovery cohort of about a hundred patients was used, comprising 43 with Graves' ophthalmopathy and around 57 with stable Graves' hyperthyroidism. Following sampling, methimazole starting at 30 mg daily was given to hyperthyroidism patients, and high-dose intravenous methylprednisolone was given to ophthalmopathy patients. Prospective prediction of ophthalmopathy was tested in an independent validation cohort of under 20 hyperthyroidism patients and 15 to 17 patients who later progressed to ophthalmopathy. The roughly 90 discovery patients were divided at random into training and test sets in a 7:3 ratio. Thyroid tissue and blood T-cell repertoires from six Graves' hyperthyroidism patients were also compared in the study. TCR Vbeta CDR3 sequencing of some 140 peripheral blood samples (approximately 44 ophthalmopathy, 75 or so hyperthyroidism and approximately 17 progressor patients) is reported in the paper. On the study overall, not on this receptor specifically: A 13 V-J signature model separated ophthalmopathy from stable hyperthyroidism, with approximately 86% sensitivity and roughly 81% specificity in cross-validation and 80%/75% in testing. In validation, the model predicted progression to ophthalmopathy a median of around 6.5 months before onset, with about 64% sensitivity and 72.22% specificity. No statistical method was used to fix the sample size in advance, and group allocation was not hidden from the investigators. Most expanded thyroid clonotypes (frequency above 0.001) were also detected in blood, suggesting blood repertoires may reflect thyroid immune responses.

The TCR beta CDR3 regions were amplified from RNA transcripts. The TCR CDR3 was subjected to a first round of RT-PCR using the HTBI primer set and the Qiagen OneStep RT-PCR kit. Libraries were constructed in a second round of multiplex PCR, after which size selection and purification were performed. Libraries were sequenced paired-end with 100 bp reads on an Illumina HiSeq2000. Per the source publication's procedure: Raw data were processed with SOAPnuke, discarding reads with adapters, uncalled bases, mean Phred below 15, or no exact constant-primer or identifier match. COPE v1.2.5 was used to merge high-quality paired reads, and clonotypes were defined as unique nucleotide sequences. Clonotypes were aligned to IMGT TRBV, TRBD and TRBJ reference segments using MiTCR v1.1. The analysis included only V-J combinations with a frequency above 0.0001, which together covered about 99% of the repertoires. The TCS score was defined as F50 (clonal expansion) divided by E x V (chaos), with BLOSUM62-based TCRdist calculated between CDR3 peptides within each V-J. Welch's t-statistics and random forest reduced roughly 500 V-J features to some 14, which were used in a naive Bayes classifier (R e1071). The public reads were run again by TCRdb, first through fastp at Q25 and then through MiXCR, and only productive beta chains were kept. Each record represents a unique CDR3 protein, reported with the most common genes and DNA among its rows. These V and J calls rely on TCRdb rather than the paper's analysis. The sample data list 90,000 to 120,000 distinct CDR3 sequences, and about a sixth of these were observed just once. Together, the top ten hold 40% to 50% of the sample.

A patient counted as having stable Graves' hyperthyroidism if no progression to ophthalmopathy occurred over 18 months of follow-up. Hyperthyroidism patients were newly diagnosed, with disease duration under 2 months, and aged 18 to 65 years. The study excluded patients with uncontrolled infections, other autoimmune diseases, pregnancy or lactation. Diagnoses were established on the basis of clinical symptoms, serum thyroxine and TRAb, thyroid ultrasound, and orbital computed tomography. Ficoll-Paque density gradient centrifugation was used to isolate PBMCs from 10 ml of fresh peripheral blood. Trizol reagent was used to extract total RNA, and RNA quality was then checked on an Agilent 2100 Bioanalyzer. V is cut back by 3 bases and J by 6 bases, with 5 bases in the junction unmatched. Spanning cysteine to phenylalanine, the CDR3 consists of 15 amino acids. Only the CDR3 part of the read is kept: 45 bases, read in frame from the first base. CDR1 SGHRS and CDR2 YFSETQ are derived from the germline V gene.

As concerns this clonotype: It lacks a known antigen. One base away there is no much larger clone; base qualities are not given.

In this chain, TRBV5-1 is recombined with TRBJ2-1; TRBD1 matches 11 bases in the middle. Material: blood. The sequence came from a woman aged 50 to 65 with Graves' hyperthyroidism. The CDR3 region: CASSSGTGGINEQFF. The nucleotide sequence is TGCGCCAGCAGCTCCGGGACAGGGGGGATCAATGAGCAGTTCTTC.